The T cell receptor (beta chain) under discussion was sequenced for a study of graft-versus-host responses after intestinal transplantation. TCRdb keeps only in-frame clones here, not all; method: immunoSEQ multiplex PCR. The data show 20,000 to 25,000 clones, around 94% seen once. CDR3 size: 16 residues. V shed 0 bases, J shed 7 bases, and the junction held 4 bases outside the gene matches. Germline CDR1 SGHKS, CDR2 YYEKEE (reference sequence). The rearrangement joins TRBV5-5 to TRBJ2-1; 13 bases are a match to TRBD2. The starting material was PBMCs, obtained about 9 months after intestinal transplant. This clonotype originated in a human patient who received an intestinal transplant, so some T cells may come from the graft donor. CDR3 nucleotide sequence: TGTGCCAGCAGCTTGGGACTAGCGGGAGGCAGGAATGAGCAGTTCTTC. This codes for CASSLGLAGGRNEQFF.